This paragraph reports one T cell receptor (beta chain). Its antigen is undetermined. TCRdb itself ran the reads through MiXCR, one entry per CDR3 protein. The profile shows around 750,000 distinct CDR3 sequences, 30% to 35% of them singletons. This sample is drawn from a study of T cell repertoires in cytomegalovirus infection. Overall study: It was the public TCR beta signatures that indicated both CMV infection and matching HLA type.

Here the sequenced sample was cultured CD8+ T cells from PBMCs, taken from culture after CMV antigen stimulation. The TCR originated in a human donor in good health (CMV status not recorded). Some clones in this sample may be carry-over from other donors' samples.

The chain's CDR3 is CASSLEGDTLDTQYF. The CDR3 DNA follows: TGTGCCAGCAGTTTAGAGGGGGACACGCTGGATACGCAGTATTTT. The chain has TRBV12-3 or TRBV12-4 and TRBJ2-3, with a tentative D call TRBD1 (6 bases). CDR3 length equals 15 residues. V shed 1 base and J shed 6 bases, with 14 bases lying between them.